This entry lists 32 T cell receptor beta chains sequenced from one sample in a study of blood T cell repertoires in COVID-19. Sequenced by immunoSEQ multiplex PCR; TCRdb stores in-frame clones only, minus some. The data contain about 150,000 clones, 80% to 90% of them singletons. Sequencing was carried out using peripheral blood. The receptors here all came from a man in his late teens or twenties with COVID-19, enrolled during active disease.

The chain joins TRBV30 to TRBJ1-1; D remains ambiguous. The germline CDR1 and CDR2 sequences are GTSNPN and SVGIG (reference sequence). The CDR3 contains 14 residues. V lost 2 bases and J lost 1, with 11 bases in between. CDR3 region: CAWSNRVQNTEAFF. In DNA, the CDR3 is TGTGCCTGGAGTAACCGGGTCCAGAACACTGAAGCTTTCTTT.

The chain links TRBV27 to TRBJ2-1; D ambiguous. V lost 5 bases and J 0 bases, leaving 5 bases between the germline ends. CDR1 is MNHEY, CDR2 SMNVEV, per germline (reference sequence). CDR3 length: 13 residues. CDR3 loop: CASSLYSYNEQFF. The CDR3 DNA reads as TGTGCCAGCAGTCTCTACTCCTACAATGAGCAGTTCTTC.

The chain joins TRBV6-2 or TRBV6-3 to TRBJ2-7; 7 nucleotides agree with TRBD2. Germline values: CDR1 MNHEY, CDR2 SVGEGT. This CDR3 is 16 amino acids long. The ends lost 0 bases at V and 4 bases at J; junction bases unmatched: 9. The CDR3 here is CASSYSNGGRTYEQYF. CDR3 bases: TGTGCCAGCAGTTACTCGAATGGCGGGAGAACATACGAGCAGTACTTC.

The chain is built from TRBV12-3 or TRBV12-4 and TRBJ2-3, with D unclear. The length of the CDR3 is 12 residues. Trimming removed 2 bases at V and 4 bases at J, with 4 bases between. DNA of the CDR3: TGTGCCAGCAGTTTATCGGCAGATACGCAGTATTTT. This gives the protein CASSLSADTQYF.

The chain couples TRBV15 to TRBJ1-2; TRBD1 matches at 8 bases. V was pared by 5 bases and J by 6 bases, with 2 bases of the junction left unmatched. The CDR3 covers 12 residues. Germline V gives CDR1 LNHNV, CDR2 YYDKDF (reference sequence). CDR3 loop: CATSQGADGYTF. In DNA form, the CDR3 reads TGTGCCACCAGCCAGGGGGCAGATGGCTACACCTTC.

V usage is TRBV28 and J usage is TRBJ2-1; 11 nucleotides match TRBD2. CDR3 length equals 15 residues. The germline CDR1 and CDR2 sequences are MDHEN and SYDVKM. J lost 4 bases, V lost 6 bases, and 5 bases had no gene match. The CDR3: CASSPGTSGYNEQFF. CDR3 DNA sequence: TGTGCCAGCAGCCCCGGGACTAGCGGATACAATGAGCAGTTCTTC.

This chain joins TRBV9 and TRBJ2-2; D is possibly TRBD2 (6 bases). The CDR3 is 14 amino acids. V was cut by 5 bases and J by 3 bases, with 11 bases left in between. Germline V lookup: CDR1 SGDLS, CDR2 YYNGEE. CDR3 nucleotide sequence: TGTGCCAGCAGGCGGGGCCCTGACACCGGGGAGCTGTTTTTT. This sequence encodes CASRRGPDTGELFF.

The chain has TRBV27 and TRBJ2-3; 14 nucleotides align to TRBD2. J was trimmed by 2 bases and V by 6 bases; bases with no gene match: 4. Germline values: CDR1 MNHEY, CDR2 SMNVEV (reference sequence). CDR3 size: 16 residues. The CDR3 sequence is CASSRLAGGNTDTQYF. The CDR3 DNA reads as TGTGCCAGCAGCCGACTAGCGGGAGGGAACACAGATACGCAGTATTTT.

This clone was picked up a small number of times. J is TRBJ2-2 and V is TRBV9; maybe TRBD1 (6 bases). Trimming took off 6 bases at V and 4 bases at J, with 19 bases between the two ends. Germline CDR1 is SGDLS and CDR2 is YYNGEE. This CDR3 has 16 amino acids. CDR3 nucleotide sequence: TGTGCCAGCACCAGAAATCCAGGGGCCTTCACCGGGGAGCTGTTTTTT. Its translation: CASTRNPGAFTGELFF.

V and J are TRBV7-8 and TRBJ2-7; a weak D match, TRBD2 (6 bases). The CDR3 has 15 amino acids. Germline CDR1 SGHVS, CDR2 FQNEAQ. The ends were cut back, 5 bases at V and 5 bases at J, with 19 bases in the middle. The CDR3 is CASSPGGRRAHEQYF. The CDR3 DNA reads TGTGCCAGCAGCCCCGGGGGTAGGAGAGCCCACGAGCAGTACTTC.

The rearrangement uses TRBV28 and TRBJ2-1, with 7 nucleotides matching TRBD2. Per germline, CDR1 MDHEN and CDR2 SYDVKM. The V segment lost 6 bases and the J segment 4 bases; nucleotides outside the gene matches: 9. The CDR3 is 15 residues long. Here the CDR3 reads CASSGRKDGYNEQFF. The CDR3 coding sequence is TGTGCCAGCAGCGGGAGGAAAGACGGATACAATGAGCAGTTCTTC.

J is TRBJ2-4 and V is TRBV27, with a possible D match to TRBD1 (6 bases). The CDR3 spans 14 residues. V lost 1 base to trimming and J lost 8 bases, with 12 bases between them. Germline values: CDR1 MNHEY, CDR2 SMNVEV (reference sequence). The CDR3 protein is CASSLYTGKDIQYF. The DNA for the CDR3 is TGTGCCAGCAGTTTATACACAGGGAAGGACATTCAGTACTTC.

This clone occurred once. CDR3 DNA: TGTGCCAGCAGCCGCGGGAGGCGCCAAGAGACCCAGTACTTC. This encodes CASSRGRRQETQYF. The V call is TRBV28, the J call TRBJ2-5; 8 nucleotides match TRBD2. CDR1 and CDR2 (germline): MDHEN, SYDVKM. The CDR3 length is 14 residues. The V and J ends lost 6 bases and 1 base, in that order; junction bases with no gene match: 4.

V is TRBV6-2 or TRBV6-3 and J is TRBJ2-7; D is possibly TRBD2 (5 bases). The CDR3 spans 16 residues. V shed 2 bases and J shed 2 bases, with 16 bases lying between them. CDR1 is MNHEY and CDR2 is SVGEGT in the germline V gene. The CDR3 here is CASSYGRRGWAYEQYF. The CDR3 DNA is TGTGCCAGCAGTTACGGACGTCGGGGTTGGGCCTACGAGCAGTACTTC.

With regard to this clone: Sequence at one end of the junction differs from germline and may be a read error. V gene TRBV10-3 combines with J gene TRBJ1-4; 7 nucleotides align to TRBD1. The CDR3 is made up of 14 amino acids. Per germline, CDR1 ENHRY and CDR2 SYGVKD. CDR3 bases: TGTGCCATCAGTGAATCTCAGGGGGAAGAAAAACTGCTTTTT. Encoded protein: CAISESQGEEKLLF.

This chain joins TRBV30 and TRBJ2-7; TRBD1 agrees at 8 bases. Looked up from germline, CDR1 is GTSNPN and CDR2 is SVGIG (reference sequence). J gave up 0 bases and V 3 bases, and 7 bases lay outside the gene matches. This CDR3 region has 15 residues. The CDR3 region has the DNA TGTGCCTGGAGCCCTCTGGACAGGGACTCCTACGAGCAGTACTTC. Translated: CAWSPLDRDSYEQYF. Supplemented by reference TRBV30 and TRBJ2-7, the full variable domain reads SQTIHQWPATLVQPVGSPLSLECTVEGTSNPNLYWYRQAAGRGLQLLFYSVGIGQISSEVPQNLSASRPQDRQFILSSKKLLLSDSGFYLCAWSPLDRDSYEQYFGPGTRLTVT.

The chain uses TRBV6-5 and TRBJ1-1; tentatively, D is TRBD1 (5 bases). The CDR3 is 14 amino acids. V dropped 6 bases and J dropped 2 bases, with 13 bases sitting between them. Germline V gives CDR1 MNHEY, CDR2 SVGAGI. The CDR3 region is CASSPRGLNTEAFF. In DNA, the CDR3 is TGTGCCAGCAGCCCCCGGGGACTTAACACTGAAGCTTTCTTT.

The rearrangement uses TRBV27 and TRBJ1-6; no clear D. The V gene lost 2 bases and the J gene lost 10 bases, with 12 bases spanning the gap. Germline CDR1 MNHEY, CDR2 SMNVEV (reference sequence). This CDR3 has 14 residues. In DNA form, the CDR3 reads TGTGCCAGCAGTTTACGGTCTGGTATGTCACCCCTCCACTTT. Translation gives CASSLRSGMSPLHF.

This rearrangement joins TRBV5-5 to TRBJ2-2; 10 nucleotides align to TRBD2. CDR1 is SGHKS and CDR2 is YYEKEE in the germline V gene (reference sequence). CDR3 length: 17 amino acids. V shed 0 bases, J shed 5 bases, and the junction held 7 bases outside the gene matches. The CDR3 DNA follows: TGTGCCAGCAGCTTGGTGGCTAGCGGGAGTAATACCGGGGAGCTGTTTTTT. Its translation: CASSLVASGSNTGELFF.

This chain connects TRBV27 to TRBJ2-2; the match to TRBD2 covers 14 bases. Losses at the gene ends were 6 bases for V and 7 bases for J; bases not matched to a gene: 4. CDR3 length equals 15 residues. Germline V lookup: CDR1 MNHEY, CDR2 SMNVEV (reference sequence). DNA of the CDR3: TGTGCCAGCAGGAAAGGACTAGCGGGAGGCGGGGAGCTGTTTTTT. Its protein is CASRKGLAGGGELFF.

The chain recombines TRBV7-2 with TRBJ1-1; D may be TRBD1 (6 bases). CDR3 length: 15 amino acids. CDR1 SGHTA and CDR2 FQGNSA come from the germline V gene. V lost 0 bases to trimming and J lost 7 bases, with 15 bases between them. For the CDR3, the DNA is TGTGCCAGCAGCTTAGCGGCGGGGGCGGTTGGTGAAGCTTTCTTT. Translation gives CASSLAAGAVGEAFF.

The chain couples TRBV7-8 to TRBJ1-5; 7 nucleotides match TRBD1. CDR3 size: 17 residues. CDR1 and CDR2 from the germline V gene are SGHVS and FQNEAQ. V lost 1 base and J lost 2; bases outside the gene matches: 8. This chain's CDR3 is CASSLVARGFRNQPQHF. The CDR3 DNA follows: TGTGCCAGCAGCTTAGTTGCCAGGGGGTTTCGCAATCAGCCCCAGCATTTT.

The V call is TRBV9, the J call TRBJ2-7; D possibly corresponds to TRBD2 (6 bases). The length of the CDR3 is 13 residues. Per germline, CDR1 SGDLS and CDR2 YYNGEE. The germline V and J ends were trimmed by 4 bases and 2 bases, with 10 bases remaining between them. CDR3 nucleotides: TGTGCCAGCAGCTCGGGGGAAACCTACGAGCAGTACTTC. This codes for CASSSGETYEQYF. The full variable domain, in which reference TRBV9 and TRBJ2-7 provide the parts outside the CDR3, is DSGVTQTPKHLITATGQRVTLRCSPRSGDLSVYWYQQSLDQGLQFLIQYYNGEERAKGNILERFSAQQFPDLHSELNLSSLELGDSALYFCASSSGETYEQYFGPGTRLTVT.

The chain has TRBV7-9 and TRBJ2-2, with 9 bases matching TRBD1. The CDR3 is made up of 16 amino acids. CDR1 and CDR2 (germline): SEHNR, FQNEAQ (reference sequence). V shed 7 bases and J 4 bases; nucleotides not matched to a gene: 10. CDR3 DNA: TGTGCCAGCACTCTCCATGAGACAGGGGGCACCGGGGAGCTGTTTTTT. Translated: CASTLHETGGTGELFF.

The chain combines TRBV19 with TRBJ2-6, with D tentatively TRBD1 (6 bases). V lost 9 bases, J lost 2 bases, and 11 bases lay in between. Per germline, CDR1 LNHDA and CDR2 SQIVND (reference sequence). The CDR3 consists of 14 residues. The chain's CDR3 is CASNNRAGANVLTF. In DNA form, the CDR3 reads TGTGCCAGCAACAACAGGGCTGGGGCCAACGTCCTGACTTTC.

J is TRBJ2-2 and V is TRBV18; D may be TRBD2 (6 bases). The CDR3 spans 16 residues. V was clipped by 1 base and J by 0 bases, with 9 bases between them. Germline-derived CDR1 and CDR2 are KGHSH and LQKENI. CDR3 DNA sequence: TGTGCCAGCTCACCACTGGGGGGAGCGAACACCGGGGAGCTGTTTTTT. Its protein product is CASSPLGGANTGELFF.

This clone has just one count. The rearrangement links TRBV6-2 or TRBV6-3 to TRBJ1-5; D remains unclear. V lost 0 bases and J lost 4, with 7 bases in between. Germline CDR1 MNHEY, CDR2 SVGEGT. The CDR3 runs to 14 residues. CDR3 in DNA: TGTGCCAGCAGTTACTCCCAGGCTAATCAGCCCCAGCATTTT. Translating gives CASSYSQANQPQHF.

The V and J genes are TRBV9 and TRBJ2-2; 7 bases match TRBD1. This CDR3 contains 14 residues. V dropped 6 bases and J dropped 0; count of bases not matched to a gene: 2. CDR1 is SGDLS and CDR2 is YYNGEE in the germline V gene. The CDR3 nucleotides read TGTGCCAGCAAGGGGGCGGCGAACACCGGGGAGCTGTTTTTT. Protein product: CASKGAANTGELFF.

This chain joins TRBV27 and TRBJ2-7, with 11 bases that match TRBD2. CDR3 size: 16 residues. Per the germline V gene, CDR1 is MNHEY and CDR2 is SMNVEV (reference sequence). With 8 bases clipped from V and 1 base from J, the junction kept 10 bases outside the gene matches. In DNA form, the CDR3 reads TGTGCCAGCTCAACTAGCGGGAGAGGTGAATCCTACGAGCAGTACTTC. Translation: CASSTSGRGESYEQYF.

This chain connects TRBV27 to TRBJ2-2; TRBD1 aligns across 9 bases. Germline V gene data show CDR1 as MNHEY and CDR2 as SMNVEV (reference sequence). V shed 5 bases, J shed 3 bases, and the junction held 13 bases outside the gene matches. The CDR3 contains 18 residues. The CDR3 sequence is CASSRDPGTGLDTGELFF. As DNA, the CDR3 is TGTGCCAGCAGTCGAGATCCCGGGACAGGGCTCGACACCGGGGAGCTGTTTTTT.

V is TRBV19 and J is TRBJ2-5, with D maybe TRBD1 (5 bases). From germline, CDR1 is LNHDA and CDR2 SQIVND (reference sequence). The CDR3 is 15 amino acids. Trimming removed 3 bases from V and 5 bases from J, with 16 bases in between. DNA for the CDR3: TGTGCCAGTAGTATGTCTTCAGGGCGCACGGAGACCCAGTACTTC. Its translation is CASSMSSGRTETQYF. The full variable domain, with the rest looked up from reference TRBV19 and TRBJ2-5, is DGGITQSPKYLFRKEGQNVTLSCEQNLNHDAMYWYRQDPGQGLRLIYYSQIVNDFQKGDIAEGYSVSREKKESFPLTVTSAQKNPTAFYLCASSMSSGRTETQYFGPGTRLLVL.

This chain joins TRBV19 and TRBJ2-5, with D possibly being TRBD2 (7 bases). V was trimmed by 9 bases and J by 2 bases, leaving 25 bases between them. Germline V lookup: CDR1 LNHDA, CDR2 SQIVND (reference sequence). This CDR3 comprises 17 residues. The CDR3 DNA follows: TGTGCCAGCACTCACGGTCGGGGGGCGGTCAGGCAAGAGACCCAGTACTTC. It codes for CASTHGRGAVRQETQYF. The full variable domain, rest sourced from reference TRBV19 and TRBJ2-5, is DGGITQSPKYLFRKEGQNVTLSCEQNLNHDAMYWYRQDPGQGLRLIYYSQIVNDFQKGDIAEGYSVSREKKESFPLTVTSAQKNPTAFYLCASTHGRGAVRQETQYFGPGTRLLVL.